Below, one T cell receptor (beta chain) is given with its context. The antigen remains unidentified. Germline CDR1 is SGHNT and CDR2 is YYREEE (reference sequence). This CDR3 spans 14 amino acids. J gave up 2 bases and V 9 bases, and 8 bases lay outside the gene matches. When replicate PCRs were run on sorted subsets, they used around 200 ng DNA, about 30,000 T cell genomes. The table came from immunoSEQ multiplex PCR; TCRdb's copy has only in-frame clones and leaves some out. The sample carries about 1.9 million clones, around 93% recorded once. CD45RO-negative, CCR7-positively selected cells formed the naive CD8 fraction, excluding terminally differentiated effector memory CD45RA+ cells. This record comes from a study of shared clonotypes between healthy human individuals. Study-wide results and caveats: For naive CD4 cells, 4% to 5% of clonotypes were shared across a few donors. At large depth, rarefaction still showed sorted-subset sequencing to be incomplete. Estimated richness was generally greater in naive than memory subsets.

The chain carries TRBV5-4 and TRBJ2-7, with TRBD2 matching 10 bases. The source is a man younger than 30 in good health. Some clones in this sample may be carry-over from other donors' samples. Source material: naive CD8+ T cells from PBMCs. The CDR3 DNA follows: TGTGCCACGGCCGGGACTAGCGTTCCCTACGAGCAGTACTTC. Its protein is CATAGTSVPYEQYF.